This entry lists 32 T cell receptor beta chains sequenced from one sample in a study of PD-1 blockade in classical Hodgkin lymphoma. Sequenced by immunoSEQ multiplex PCR; TCRdb stores in-frame clones only, minus some. The data contain around 18,000 clones, 70% of them singletons. Time point described: cycle 4 day 1 (C4D1), after around six weeks of nivolumab. Every patient was affected by relapse after autologous stem cell transplantation, while exposure to brentuximab vedotin was not uniform. Purified CD4+ T cells were obtained from thawed PBMCs through magnetic negative selection. The sample consisted of CD4+ T cells from blood, taken before the fourth cycle of nivolumab. Receptors originate from a human donor with classical Hodgkin lymphoma.

The chain joins TRBV28 to TRBJ2-7; the match to TRBD2 covers 7 bases. The V gene end was trimmed by 4 bases and the J gene end by 5 bases; junction bases not matched to a gene: 5. The germline CDR1 and CDR2 sequences are MDHEN and SYDVKM. The CDR3 totals 13 residues. The CDR3 here is CASSWLGGDEQYF. The CDR3 coding sequence is TGTGCCAGCAGTTGGTTGGGGGGGGACGAGCAGTACTTC.

The V call is TRBV9, the J call TRBJ2-1; D remains unclear. The CDR3 covers 15 residues. CDR1 and CDR2 (germline): SGDLS, YYNGEE. Between the trimmed V and J ends, which lost 4 bases and 3 bases, there was a span of 14 bases. As DNA, the CDR3 is TGTGCCAGCAGCCGAAGTTCTCAGTTCTACAATGAGCAGTTCTTC. It codes for CASSRSSQFYNEQFF.

The chain uses TRBV6-5 and TRBJ2-3, with 15 bases that match TRBD2. With 6 bases clipped from V and 4 bases from J, the junction kept 2 bases outside the gene matches. CDR1 MNHEY and CDR2 SVGAGI come from the germline V gene. The CDR3 is 15 residues long. CDR3 DNA sequence: TGTGCCAGCAGGGGACTAGCGGGGGGACCAGATACGCAGTATTTT. This codes for CASRGLAGGPDTQYF.

The chain combines TRBV9 with TRBJ2-2, with D tentatively TRBD1 (6 bases). Germline loops: CDR1 SGDLS, CDR2 YYNGEE. V lost 5 bases to trimming and J lost 2 bases, with 10 bases between them. CDR3 size: 14 residues. The CDR3 nucleotides read TGTGCCAGCAGAGCCGGGACAAACACCGGGGAGCTGTTTTTT. This translates into CASRAGTNTGELFF.

The V gene is TRBV19, the J gene TRBJ1-5, with 9 bases that match TRBD1. Germline CDR1 and CDR2: LNHDA and SQIVND (reference sequence). There are 15 residues in the CDR3. V lost 6 bases to trimming and J lost 5 bases; unmatched junction nucleotides: 8. This CDR3 reads CASRTDRGPYQPQHF. The CDR3 DNA follows: TGTGCCAGTAGGACGGACAGGGGACCCTATCAGCCCCAGCATTTT.

CDR3 region: CASRTGGAPDTQYF. DNA of the CDR3: TGTGCCAGTAGGACCGGGGGGGCCCCAGATACGCAGTATTTT. V gene TRBV19 combines with J gene TRBJ2-3; 8 positions match TRBD2. The CDR3 is 14 residues long. Trimming cost V 6 bases and J 4 bases; bases outside gene matches: 6. Germline lookup yields CDR1 LNHDA and CDR2 SQIVND (reference sequence).

This clone was found once. This chain connects TRBV30 to TRBJ1-3, with no clear D. The germline CDR1 and CDR2 sequences are GTSNPN and SVGIG (reference sequence). The CDR3 totals 12 residues. V was pared by 2 bases and J by 4 bases, with 6 bases between. As DNA, the CDR3 is TGTGCCTGGAGTTCTTGGGGAAACACCATATATTTT. This sequence encodes CAWSSWGNTIYF.

The chain is built from TRBV29-1 and TRBJ1-2; tentatively, D is TRBD1 (5 bases). Per the germline V gene, CDR1 is SQVTM and CDR2 is ANQGSEA. The CDR3 is 12 amino acids. The V end was cut by 5 bases, the J end by 1 base, with 8 bases between. CDR3 DNA sequence: TGCAGCGTTCAGGACAATAACTATGGCTACACCTTC. Protein sequence: CSVQDNNYGYTF.

The rearrangement uses TRBV5-1 and TRBJ2-7, with 8 bases fitting TRBD2. Germline lookup yields CDR1 SGHRS and CDR2 YFSETQ. The trim removed 4 bases at V and 5 bases at J, leaving 2 bases unmatched. The CDR3 has 12 amino acids. The CDR3 nucleotides read TGCGCCAGCAGCCGGGAGGGACACGAGCAGTACTTC. It yields the protein CASSREGHEQYF.

The chain couples TRBV27 to TRBJ2-7; 7 nucleotides align to TRBD1. The length of the CDR3 is 18 residues. The V segment lost 0 bases and the J segment 4 bases; nucleotides outside the gene matches: 15. The germline gives CDR1 MNHEY, CDR2 SMNVEV (reference sequence). This chain's CDR3 is CASSLSFFPGQTRYEQYF. The CDR3 coding sequence is TGTGCCAGCAGTTTATCCTTTTTCCCGGGACAGACGAGATACGAGCAGTACTTC.

The chain uses TRBV7-3 and TRBJ2-1, with 9 bases identical to TRBD1. The length of the CDR3 is 17 residues. The germline V gene encodes CDR1 SGHTA and CDR2 FQGTGA. V shed 4 bases, J shed 3 bases, and the junction held 10 bases outside the gene matches. The CDR3 DNA sequence: TGTGCCAGCAGCTCCCGTCCGGGACAGGGTAACTACAATGAGCAGTTCTTC. Encoded protein: CASSSRPGQGNYNEQFF.

The chain is built from TRBV4-3 and TRBJ2-7; D unclear. The CDR3 runs 15 residues. Germline lookup yields CDR1 LGHNA and CDR2 YSLEER. Between the trimmed V and J ends, which lost 0 bases and 5 bases, there was a span of 14 bases. The CDR3 DNA reads TGCGCCAGCAGCCAAGATCCTCTCCCAAGTAACGAGCAGTACTTC. As protein: CASSQDPLPSNEQYF.

The chain has TRBV5-1 and TRBJ2-7, with 12 bases that match TRBD1. Germline CDR1 is SGHRS and CDR2 is YFSETQ. The CDR3 sequence is 19 residues long. V gave up 4 bases and J gave up 4 bases; unmatched junction bases: 18. The CDR3 is CASSTGTGGLRGEVYEQYF. CDR3 in DNA: TGCGCCAGCAGCACCGGGACAGGGGGCCTAAGAGGGGAGGTGTACGAGCAGTACTTC.

This chain joins TRBV2 and TRBJ2-1, with D maybe TRBD2 (5 bases). The CDR3 sequence is 12 residues long. Germline V gives CDR1 SNHLY, CDR2 FYNNEI. V was cut by 5 bases and J by 8 bases, with 10 bases left in between. The CDR3 DNA reads as TGTGCCAGCAGTCCGGGAAGGGATGAGCAGTTCTTC. Its protein is CASSPGRDEQFF.

The chain is built from TRBV25-1 and TRBJ2-7; 11 bases agree with TRBD1. Germline V gene lookup returns CDR1 MGHDK and CDR2 SYGVNS. The CDR3 covers 15 residues. With 0 bases clipped from V and 4 bases from J, the junction kept 2 bases outside the gene matches. In nucleotides, the CDR3 is TGTGCCAGCAGTGAATACGGGACAGGGGGGTACGAGCAGTACTTC. Amino acid sequence: CASSEYGTGGYEQYF.

The rearrangement joins TRBV5-6 to TRBJ1-2; D unclear. Trimming stripped 6 bases from V and 1 base from J, with 13 bases between. Germline V gene lookup returns CDR1 SGHDT and CDR2 YYEEEE. The CDR3 has 14 amino acids. CDR3: CASTPRSGNYGYTF. The CDR3 DNA reads TGTGCCAGCACCCCCAGGAGTGGTAACTATGGCTACACCTTC.

The CDR3 spells CASSLGTSSDEQFF. CDR3 sequence (DNA): TGTGCCAGCAGCTTAGGGACTAGTAGTGATGAGCAGTTCTTC. The V call is TRBV7-3, the J call TRBJ2-1; 8 nucleotides line up with TRBD2. This CDR3 is 14 amino acids long. Germline V CDR1 and CDR2: SGHTA, FQGTGA. Trimming took 2 bases from V and 8 from J; bases not matched to a gene: 5.

This clone has just a few counts. The chain joins TRBV5-4 to TRBJ1-1; D uncertain. V was pared by 0 bases and J by 0 bases, with 9 bases between. This CDR3 spans 15 amino acids. Germline V gene sequence: CDR1 SGHNT, CDR2 YYREEE (reference sequence). The CDR3 protein is CASSLAGTVNTEAFF. CDR3 DNA sequence: TGTGCCAGCAGCTTGGCCGGTACAGTGAACACTGAAGCTTTCTTT.

In its sample, this clone was seen once. The chain carries TRBV5-4 and TRBJ2-1, with D unclear. V was trimmed by 0 bases and J by 1 base, leaving 8 bases between them. The germline V gene has CDR1 SGHNT and CDR2 YYREEE (reference sequence). This CDR3 is 15 amino acids long. This CDR3 is CASSLDTGSYNEQFF. CDR3 bases: TGTGCCAGCAGCTTGGACACCGGGTCCTACAATGAGCAGTTCTTC.

The chain links TRBV7-2 to TRBJ1-1, with D possibly TRBD1 on 5 matching bases. Germline V gives CDR1 SGHTA, CDR2 FQGNSA. The CDR3 totals 15 residues. Trimming removed 7 bases from V and 1 base from J, with 16 bases in between. CDR3 in amino acids: CASTREQVPNTEAFF. DNA for the CDR3: TGTGCCAGCACCCGGGAACAGGTTCCGAACACTGAAGCTTTCTTT. The full variable domain, in which reference TRBV7-2 and TRBJ1-1 provide the parts outside the CDR3, is GAGVSQSPSNKVTEKGKDVELRCDPISGHTALYWYRQSLGQGLEFLIYFQGNSAPDKSGLPSDRFSAERTGGSVSTLTIQRTQQEDSAVYLCASTREQVPNTEAFFGQGTRLTVV.

J is TRBJ1-1 and V is TRBV19; unclear D gene. The CDR3 contains 13 residues. Looked up from germline, CDR1 is LNHDA and CDR2 is SQIVND (reference sequence). V lost 5 bases, J lost 1 base, and 8 bases lay in between. The CDR3, as DNA: TGTGCCAGTAGTGCTGGGAGGAACACTGAAGCTTTCTTT. Its translation is CASSAGRNTEAFF. The whole variable domain, remainder taken from reference TRBV19 and TRBJ1-1, is DGGITQSPKYLFRKEGQNVTLSCEQNLNHDAMYWYRQDPGQGLRLIYYSQIVNDFQKGDIAEGYSVSREKKESFPLTVTSAQKNPTAFYLCASSAGRNTEAFFGQGTRLTVV.

V gene TRBV7-9 combines with J gene TRBJ1-3, with 7 bases identical to TRBD1. V lost 3 bases, J lost 2 bases, and 1 base stayed unmatched. Germline assignment: CDR1 SEHNR and CDR2 FQNEAQ (reference sequence). CDR3 length: 14 residues. CDR3 DNA sequence: TGTGCCAGCAGCTTTCAGGGGGCTGGAAACACCATATATTTT. Its protein product is CASSFQGAGNTIYF. Drawing the rest from reference TRBV7-9 and TRBJ1-3, the complete variable domain is DTGVSQNPRHKITKRGQNVTFRCDPISEHNRLYWYRQTLGQGPEFLTYFQNEAQLEKSRLLSDRFSAERPKGSFSTLEIQRTEQGDSAMYLCASSFQGAGNTIYFGEGSWLTVV.

The chain couples TRBV4-3 to TRBJ1-2; 7 bases fit TRBD1. This CDR3 has 15 amino acids. Germline CDR1 LGHNA, CDR2 YSLEER. V dropped 1 base and J dropped 12; count of bases not matched to a gene: 14. The CDR3 protein is CASSQVLYNRGSHTF. CDR3 DNA sequence: TGCGCCAGCAGCCAAGTTCTCTATAACAGGGGAAGCCACACCTTC.

The gene calls are TRBV21-1 and TRBJ2-7; the D segment call TRBD1 is taken from the table without a DNA check. TRBV21-1 constitutes a pseudogene. This CDR3 spans 17 amino acids. The CDR3 spells CASSLPNRGRVLDEQYF. As DNA, the CDR3 is TGTGCCAGCAGCTTACCTAACAGGGGGCGAGTTTTGGACGAGCAGTACTTC.

The chain has TRBV29-1 and TRBJ1-2; D gene unclear. The V gene's germline CDR1 is SQVTM and CDR2 ANQGSEA. The V gene lost 0 bases and the J gene lost 4 bases, with 12 bases spanning the gap. CDR3 length equals 14 residues. DNA for the CDR3: TGCAGCGTTGAAGATTCCGACATACTCTATGGCTACACCTTC. Translated: CSVEDSDILYGYTF.

The chain joins TRBV9 to TRBJ2-3; D could derive from TRBD1 or TRBD2 (5 bases each). V was shortened by 3 bases and J by 4 bases, with 6 bases between the two germline ends. Germline CDR1 is SGDLS and CDR2 is YYNGEE. CDR3 length equals 12 residues. CDR3 bases: TGTGCCAGCAGCGGAGGGGCAGATACGCAGTATTTT. It encodes CASSGGADTQYF.

This clone appeared a few times. The rearrangement links TRBV7-2 to TRBJ2-7; D is uncertain. V shed 1 base and J shed 6 bases, with 10 bases lying between them. Germline assignment: CDR1 SGHTA and CDR2 FQGNSA. The CDR3 is 13 residues long. CDR3 amino acids: CASSLDLGREQYF. CDR3 in DNA: TGTGCCAGCAGCTTAGACCTGGGCCGCGAGCAGTACTTC.

In this sample, this clone turned up a few times. J is TRBJ1-5 and V is TRBV2; maybe TRBD1 (5 bases). The CDR3 extends over 13 amino acids. Germline CDR1 is SNHLY and CDR2 is FYNNEI. With 3 bases removed from V and 14 bases from J, the gap between germline ends came to 17 bases. Here the CDR3 DNA reads TGTGCCAGCAGTGATAACAGGCTTATGGCCGAGCATTTT. It translates to CASSDNRLMAEHF.

This clone appeared a few times. CDR3 loop: CASSPSTGFIYGYTF. CDR3 DNA sequence: TGTGCCAGCAGCCCTTCGACAGGTTTCATCTATGGCTACACCTTC. The chain joins TRBV7-2 to TRBJ1-2; tentative D call: TRBD1 (6 bases). The CDR3 runs 15 residues. Germline CDR1 reads SGHTA; CDR2 reads FQGNSA. V lost 5 bases to trimming and J lost 4 bases, with 17 bases between them.

The chain links TRBV10-3 to TRBJ1-1; D is unclear. This CDR3 is 13 amino acids long. V lost 4 bases, J lost 0 bases, and 6 bases lay in between. Germline lookup yields CDR1 ENHRY and CDR2 SYGVKD. The CDR3 DNA reads as TGTGCCATCAGTGGGGCCTTGAACACTGAAGCTTTCTTT. It codes for CAISGALNTEAFF.

CDR3 DNA sequence: TGTGCCAGTAGAGCGACCCCCGGGACAGGGTCCTACGAGCAGTACTTC. Protein: CASRATPGTGSYEQYF. V and J are TRBV19 and TRBJ2-7, with 9 bases fitting TRBD1. Germline lookup yields CDR1 LNHDA and CDR2 SQIVND (reference sequence). The length of the CDR3 is 16 residues. With 6 bases clipped from V and 1 base from J, the junction kept 10 bases outside the gene matches.

V usage is TRBV2 and J usage is TRBJ1-5; 9 positions match TRBD1. The CDR3 contains 14 residues. The germline CDR1 and CDR2 sequences are SNHLY and FYNNEI. V lost 4 bases, J lost 5 bases, and 3 bases stayed unmatched. CDR3 region: CASSGQGGDQPQHF. In nucleotides, the CDR3 is TGTGCCAGCAGTGGACAGGGGGGTGATCAGCCCCAGCATTTT.